This T cell receptor (beta chain) originates from a study of spatial heterogeneity in lung cancer. On the study more broadly: Beta-chain sequences consistently outnumbered alpha-chain sequences in detection.

At least ten counts were recorded for this clonotype. This CDR3 comprises 15 residues. Germline V lookup: CDR1 SGHRS, CDR2 YFSETQ. V was trimmed by 4 bases and J by 7 bases, leaving 21 bases between them. The time point was: sample taken at primary tumor resection. Unsorted whole RNA from tumor, nontumor lung or frozen PBMC underwent sequencing. A unique molecular identifier was attached to every TCR cDNA molecule. Each CDR3 protein gets one entry after TCRdb re-called the 5' RACE reads with MiXCR. This sample yields 20,000 to 30,000 distinct CDR3 sequences, of which less than 6% are seen a single time; 4% to 6.5% belongs to the top ten.

V and J are TRBV5-1 and TRBJ2-7; no firm D call. The sequencing used PBMCs, collected at surgery. The sequence was obtained from a male donor with early-stage non-small cell lung cancer. CDR3 region: CASSPGALSTSEQYF. The CDR3 bases are TGCGCCAGCAGCCCCGGAGCTCTTTCGACCTCGGAGCAGTACTTC. Complete variable domain (other parts from reference TRBV5-1 and TRBJ2-7): KAGVTQTPRYLIKTRGQQVTLSCSPISGHRSVSWYQQTPGQGLQFLFEYFSETQRNKGNFPGRFSGRQFSNSRSEMNVSTLELGDSALYLCASSPGALSTSEQYFGPGTRLTVT.